This T cell receptor (beta chain) was captured by sequencing in a study of blood T cell repertoires in COVID-19. Study details: COVID-19 samples collected from the United States, Italy and Spain covered acute and convalescent phases.

Original handling: Estimation of nucleated cell counts was performed using reference gene primer amplification. TCRdb's copy holds only in-frame clones and misses some; the assay was immunoSEQ multiplex PCR. V and J calls and clone size are as listed in that table; D and trimming were resolved from the DNA. Of about 140,000 clones listed, roughly 83% are singletons. In germline, CDR1 is LGHNA, CDR2 YSLEER. The germline V and J ends were trimmed by 1 base and 0 bases, with 18 bases remaining between them. The CDR3 runs to 19 residues. Assignment of participants to cohorts was predicated upon participant-reported clinical history.

The sequence was collected from a man between 40 and 49 years old with acute COVID-19. The V gene is TRBV4-3, the J gene TRBJ2-2, with D possibly matching TRBD1 (6 bases). The sample was PBMCs or T cells enriched from blood (not recorded which). CDR3 region: CASSQGPSTGPSNTGELFF. The CDR3 bases are TGCGCCAGCAGCCAAGGGCCTTCGACAGGACCCTCGAACACCGGGGAGCTGTTTTTT.